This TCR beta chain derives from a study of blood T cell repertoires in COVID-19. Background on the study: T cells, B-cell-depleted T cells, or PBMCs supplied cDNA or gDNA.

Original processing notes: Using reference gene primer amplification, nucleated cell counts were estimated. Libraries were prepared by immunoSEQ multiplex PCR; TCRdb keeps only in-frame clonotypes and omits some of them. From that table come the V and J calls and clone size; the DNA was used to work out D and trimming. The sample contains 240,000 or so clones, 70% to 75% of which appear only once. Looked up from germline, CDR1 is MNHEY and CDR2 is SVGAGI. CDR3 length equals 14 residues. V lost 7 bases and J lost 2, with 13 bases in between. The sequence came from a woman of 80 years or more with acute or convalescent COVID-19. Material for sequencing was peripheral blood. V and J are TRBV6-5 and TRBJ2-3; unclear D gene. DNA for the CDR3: TGTGCCAGCAACCACGGCGGAATCACAGATACGCAGTATTTT. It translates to CASNHGGITDTQYF.